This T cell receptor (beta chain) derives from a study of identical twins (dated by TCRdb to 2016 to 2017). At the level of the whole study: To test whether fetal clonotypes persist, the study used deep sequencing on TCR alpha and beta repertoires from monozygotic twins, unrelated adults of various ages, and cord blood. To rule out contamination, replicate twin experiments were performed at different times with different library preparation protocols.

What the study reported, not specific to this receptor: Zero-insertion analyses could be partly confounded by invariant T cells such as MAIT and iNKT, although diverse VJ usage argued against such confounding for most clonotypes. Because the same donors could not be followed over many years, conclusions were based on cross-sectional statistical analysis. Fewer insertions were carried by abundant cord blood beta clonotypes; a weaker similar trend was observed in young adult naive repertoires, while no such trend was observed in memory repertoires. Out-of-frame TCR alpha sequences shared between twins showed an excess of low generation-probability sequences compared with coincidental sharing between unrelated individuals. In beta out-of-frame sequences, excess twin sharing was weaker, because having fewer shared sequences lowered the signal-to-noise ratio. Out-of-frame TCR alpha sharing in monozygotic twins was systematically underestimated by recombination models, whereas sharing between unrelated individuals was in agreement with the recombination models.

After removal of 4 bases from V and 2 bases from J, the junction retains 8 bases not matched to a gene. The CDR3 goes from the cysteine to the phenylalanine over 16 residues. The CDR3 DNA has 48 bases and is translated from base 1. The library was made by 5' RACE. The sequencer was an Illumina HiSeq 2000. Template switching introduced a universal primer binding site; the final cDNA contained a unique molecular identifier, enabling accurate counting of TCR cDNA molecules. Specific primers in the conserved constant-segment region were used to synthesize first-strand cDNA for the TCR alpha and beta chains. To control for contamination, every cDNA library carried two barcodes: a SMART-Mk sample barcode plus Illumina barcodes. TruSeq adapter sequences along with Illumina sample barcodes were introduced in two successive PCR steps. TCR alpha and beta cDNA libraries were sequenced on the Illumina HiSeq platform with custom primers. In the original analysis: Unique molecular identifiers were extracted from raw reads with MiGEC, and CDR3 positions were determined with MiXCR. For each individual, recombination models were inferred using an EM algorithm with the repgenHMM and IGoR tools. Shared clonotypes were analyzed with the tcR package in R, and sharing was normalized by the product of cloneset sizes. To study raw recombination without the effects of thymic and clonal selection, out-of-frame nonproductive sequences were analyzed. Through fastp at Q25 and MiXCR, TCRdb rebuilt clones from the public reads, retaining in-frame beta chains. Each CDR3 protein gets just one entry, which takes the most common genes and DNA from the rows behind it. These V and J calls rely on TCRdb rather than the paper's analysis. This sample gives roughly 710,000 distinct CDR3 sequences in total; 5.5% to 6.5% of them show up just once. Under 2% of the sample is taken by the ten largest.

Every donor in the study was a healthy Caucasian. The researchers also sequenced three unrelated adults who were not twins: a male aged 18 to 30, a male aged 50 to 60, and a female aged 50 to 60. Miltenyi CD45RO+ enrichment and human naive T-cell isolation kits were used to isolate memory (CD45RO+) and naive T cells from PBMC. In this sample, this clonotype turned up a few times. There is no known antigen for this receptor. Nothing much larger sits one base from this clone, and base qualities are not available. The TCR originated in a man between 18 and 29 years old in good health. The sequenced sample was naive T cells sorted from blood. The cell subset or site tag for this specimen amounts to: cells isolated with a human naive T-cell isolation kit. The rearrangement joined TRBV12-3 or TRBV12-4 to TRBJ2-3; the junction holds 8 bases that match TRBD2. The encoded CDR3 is CASSSLGGRTTDTQYF. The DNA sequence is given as TGTGCCAGCAGTTCCTTGGGCGGGAGGACCACAGATACGCAGTATTTT.